This T cell receptor (beta chain) was sequenced for a study of a mutant IDH1 vaccine in newly diagnosed glioma. Study-level information: Standard pretreatment was either radiotherapy, temozolomide, or, for most, radiochemotherapy with temozolomide.

The sample's time point: week 23, last vaccination. The investigators gave 300 ug of mutant IDH1 20-mer peptide in each vaccine dose, together with topical imiquimod. CDR1 is MNHEY and CDR2 is SVGAGI in the germline V gene. With 8 bases removed from V and 6 bases from J, the gap between germline ends came to 11 bases. This CDR3 comprises 11 residues. Comments on this clone: What it binds is not known.

Here immunoSEQ multiplex PCR was the method, and the copy in TCRdb shows in-frame clones only, minus some. Seen here are tens of thousands of clones, around 80% observed once, and the top ten hold over 7%. This chain connects TRBV6-5 to TRBJ2-7, with D uncertain. Sequenced material: PBMCs, taken from a glioma patient whose treatment included an IDH1 peptide vaccine. This clonotype originated in a woman aged 18-35 years with glioma. The CDR3 reads CASGLFGEQYF. CDR3 sequence (DNA): TGTGCCAGCGGGCTGTTTGGCGAGCAGTACTTC.